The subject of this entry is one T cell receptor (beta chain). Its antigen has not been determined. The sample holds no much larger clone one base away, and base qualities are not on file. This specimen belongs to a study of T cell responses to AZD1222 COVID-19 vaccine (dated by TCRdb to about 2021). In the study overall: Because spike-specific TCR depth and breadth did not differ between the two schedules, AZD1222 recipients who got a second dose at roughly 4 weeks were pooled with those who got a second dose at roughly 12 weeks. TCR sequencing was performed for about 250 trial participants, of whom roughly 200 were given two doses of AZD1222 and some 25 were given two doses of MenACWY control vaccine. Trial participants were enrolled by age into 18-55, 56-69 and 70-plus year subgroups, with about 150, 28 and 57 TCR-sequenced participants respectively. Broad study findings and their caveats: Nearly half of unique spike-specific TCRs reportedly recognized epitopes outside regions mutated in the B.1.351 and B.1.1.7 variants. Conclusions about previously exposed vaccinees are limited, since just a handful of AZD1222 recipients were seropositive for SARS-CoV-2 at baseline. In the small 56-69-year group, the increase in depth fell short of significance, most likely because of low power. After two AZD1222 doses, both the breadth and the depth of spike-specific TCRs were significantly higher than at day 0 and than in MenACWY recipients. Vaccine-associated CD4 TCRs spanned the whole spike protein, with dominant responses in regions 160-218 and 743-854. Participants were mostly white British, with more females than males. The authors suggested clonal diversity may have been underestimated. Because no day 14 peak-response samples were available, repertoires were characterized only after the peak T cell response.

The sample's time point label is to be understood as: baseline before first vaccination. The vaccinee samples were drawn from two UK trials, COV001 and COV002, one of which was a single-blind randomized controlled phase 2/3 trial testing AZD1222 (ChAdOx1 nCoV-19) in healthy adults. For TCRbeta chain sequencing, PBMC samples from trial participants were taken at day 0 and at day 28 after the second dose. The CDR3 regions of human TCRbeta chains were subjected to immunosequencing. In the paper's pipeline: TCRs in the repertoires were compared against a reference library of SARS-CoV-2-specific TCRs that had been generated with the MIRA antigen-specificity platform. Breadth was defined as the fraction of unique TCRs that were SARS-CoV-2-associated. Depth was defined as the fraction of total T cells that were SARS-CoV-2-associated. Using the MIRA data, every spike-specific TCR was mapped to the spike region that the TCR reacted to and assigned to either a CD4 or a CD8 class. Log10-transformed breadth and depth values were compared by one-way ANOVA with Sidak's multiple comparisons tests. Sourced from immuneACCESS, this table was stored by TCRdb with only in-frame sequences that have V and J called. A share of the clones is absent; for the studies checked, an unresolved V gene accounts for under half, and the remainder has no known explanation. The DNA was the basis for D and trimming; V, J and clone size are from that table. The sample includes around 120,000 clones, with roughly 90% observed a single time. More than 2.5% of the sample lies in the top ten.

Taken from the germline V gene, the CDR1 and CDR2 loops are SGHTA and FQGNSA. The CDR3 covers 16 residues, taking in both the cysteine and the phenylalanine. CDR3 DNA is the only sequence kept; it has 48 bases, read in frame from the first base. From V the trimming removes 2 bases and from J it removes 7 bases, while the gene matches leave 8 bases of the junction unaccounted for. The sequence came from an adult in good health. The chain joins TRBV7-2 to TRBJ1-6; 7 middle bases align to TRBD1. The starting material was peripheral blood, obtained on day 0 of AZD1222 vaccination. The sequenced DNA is TGTGCCAGCAGCTTACAGGGGGGACAGTTAAATTCACCCCTCCACTTT. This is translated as CASSLQGGQLNSPLHF.